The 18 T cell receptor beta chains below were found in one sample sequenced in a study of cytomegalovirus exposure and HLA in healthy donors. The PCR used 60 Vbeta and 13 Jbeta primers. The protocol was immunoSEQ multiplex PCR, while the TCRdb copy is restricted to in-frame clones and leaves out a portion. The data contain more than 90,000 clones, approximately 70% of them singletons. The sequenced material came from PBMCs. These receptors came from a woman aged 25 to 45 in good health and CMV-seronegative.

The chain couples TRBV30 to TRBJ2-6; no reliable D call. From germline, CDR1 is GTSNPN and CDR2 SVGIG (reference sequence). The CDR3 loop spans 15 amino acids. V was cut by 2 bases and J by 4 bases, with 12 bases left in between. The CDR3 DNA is TGTGCCTGGAGTCACATTCGCACAGGGGCCAACGTCCTGACTTTC. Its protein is CAWSHIRTGANVLTF.

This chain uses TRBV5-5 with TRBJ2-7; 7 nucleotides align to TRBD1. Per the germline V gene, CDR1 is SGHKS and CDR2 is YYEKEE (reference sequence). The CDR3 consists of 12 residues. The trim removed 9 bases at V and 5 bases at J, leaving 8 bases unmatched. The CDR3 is CATSRGFDEQYF. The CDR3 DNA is TGTGCCACAAGCAGGGGGTTCGACGAGCAGTACTTC.

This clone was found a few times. The CDR3 spells CASSVGPTGAYEQYF. The CDR3 DNA reads as TGTGCCAGCAGCGTAGGTCCGACAGGAGCCTACGAGCAGTACTTC. This sequence joins TRBV9 and TRBJ2-7; a weak D match, TRBD1 (6 bases). CDR3 length equals 15 residues. The germline V gene has CDR1 SGDLS and CDR2 YYNGEE. V lost 0 bases, J lost 2 bases, and 12 bases lay in between.

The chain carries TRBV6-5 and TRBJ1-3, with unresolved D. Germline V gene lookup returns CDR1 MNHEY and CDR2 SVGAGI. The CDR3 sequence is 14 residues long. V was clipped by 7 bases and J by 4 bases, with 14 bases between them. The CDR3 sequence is CASTHSLFGNTIYF. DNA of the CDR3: TGTGCCAGCACCCATAGCCTCTTCGGAAACACCATATATTTT.

CDR3 loop: CASSPWREVTDTQYF. CDR3 DNA sequence: TGCGCCAGCAGCCCCTGGCGGGAGGTTACAGATACGCAGTATTTT. This sequence joins TRBV5-1 and TRBJ2-3; TRBD2 agrees at 8 bases. Trimming removed 4 bases from V and 3 bases from J; junction bases left unmatched: 7. Germline V gene sequence: CDR1 SGHRS, CDR2 YFSETQ. This CDR3 comprises 15 residues.

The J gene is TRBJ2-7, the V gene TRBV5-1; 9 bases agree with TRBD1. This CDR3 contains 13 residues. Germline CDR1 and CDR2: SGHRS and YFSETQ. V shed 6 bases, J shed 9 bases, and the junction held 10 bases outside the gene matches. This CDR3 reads CASIPDRGMAQYF. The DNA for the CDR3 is TGCGCCAGCATACCTGACAGGGGGATGGCGCAGTACTTC.

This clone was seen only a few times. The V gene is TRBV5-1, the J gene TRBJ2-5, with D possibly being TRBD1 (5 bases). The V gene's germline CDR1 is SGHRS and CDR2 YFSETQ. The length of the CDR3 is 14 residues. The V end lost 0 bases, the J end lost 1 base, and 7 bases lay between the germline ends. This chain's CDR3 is CASSLGQIQETQYF. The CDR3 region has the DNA TGCGCCAGCAGCTTGGGACAGATCCAAGAGACCCAGTACTTC.

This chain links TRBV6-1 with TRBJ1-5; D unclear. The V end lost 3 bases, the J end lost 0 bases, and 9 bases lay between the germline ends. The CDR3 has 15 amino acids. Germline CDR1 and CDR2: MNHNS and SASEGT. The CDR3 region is CASSERADSNQPQHF. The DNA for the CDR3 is TGTGCCAGCAGTGAGCGGGCGGATAGCAATCAGCCCCAGCATTTT.

The CDR3 spells CASSLARQMNTEAFF. CDR3 sequence (DNA): TGTGCCAGCAGCTTAGCTCGACAGATGAACACTGAAGCTTTCTTT. The chain joins TRBV7-9 to TRBJ1-1; D may be TRBD1 (5 bases). This CDR3 has 15 residues. Trimming removed 0 bases at V and 0 bases at J, with 8 bases between. Per germline, CDR1 SEHNR and CDR2 FQNEAQ (reference sequence).

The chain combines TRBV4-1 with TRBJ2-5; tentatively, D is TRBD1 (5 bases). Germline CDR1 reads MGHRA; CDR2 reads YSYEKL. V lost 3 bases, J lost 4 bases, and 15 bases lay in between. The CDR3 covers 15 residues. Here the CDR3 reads CASSHDPSRGETQYF. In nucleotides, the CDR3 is TGCGCCAGCAGCCATGACCCCAGTAGGGGAGAGACCCAGTACTTC.

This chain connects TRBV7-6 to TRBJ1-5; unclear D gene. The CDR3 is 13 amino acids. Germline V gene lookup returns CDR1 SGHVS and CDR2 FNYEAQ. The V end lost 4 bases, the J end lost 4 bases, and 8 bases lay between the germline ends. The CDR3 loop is CASSSGSNQPQHF. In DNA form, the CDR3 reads TGTGCCAGCAGCTCTGGGAGTAATCAGCCCCAGCATTTT.

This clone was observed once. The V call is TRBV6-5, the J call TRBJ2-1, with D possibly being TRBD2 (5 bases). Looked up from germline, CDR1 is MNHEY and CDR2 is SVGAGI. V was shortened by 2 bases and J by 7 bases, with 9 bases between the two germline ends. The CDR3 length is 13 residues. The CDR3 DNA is TGTGCCAGCAGTTACAGACCGGGGAATGAGCAGTTCTTC. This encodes CASSYRPGNEQFF.

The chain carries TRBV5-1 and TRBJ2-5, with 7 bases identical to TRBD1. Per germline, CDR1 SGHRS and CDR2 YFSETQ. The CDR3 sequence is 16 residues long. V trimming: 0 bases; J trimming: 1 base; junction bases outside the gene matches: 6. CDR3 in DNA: TGCGCCAGCAGCTTGGGTACAGGGGCCGTCCAAGAGACCCAGTACTTC. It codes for CASSLGTGAVQETQYF.

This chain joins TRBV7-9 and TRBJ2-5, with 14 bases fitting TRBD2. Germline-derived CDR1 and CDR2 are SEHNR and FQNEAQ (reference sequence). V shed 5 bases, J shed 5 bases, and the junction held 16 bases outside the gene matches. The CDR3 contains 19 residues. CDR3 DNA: TGTGCCAGCAGCCGGAGGACGGGACCCGGGACTAGCGGGGGTGAGACCCAGTACTTC. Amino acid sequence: CASSRRTGPGTSGGETQYF.

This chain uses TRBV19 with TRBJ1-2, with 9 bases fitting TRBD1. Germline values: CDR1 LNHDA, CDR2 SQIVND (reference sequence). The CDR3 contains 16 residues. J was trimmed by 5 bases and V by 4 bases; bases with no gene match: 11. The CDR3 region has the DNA TGTGCCAGTAGTACGGGACAGGGACTCTACAATTATGGCTACACCTTC. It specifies CASSTGQGLYNYGYTF.

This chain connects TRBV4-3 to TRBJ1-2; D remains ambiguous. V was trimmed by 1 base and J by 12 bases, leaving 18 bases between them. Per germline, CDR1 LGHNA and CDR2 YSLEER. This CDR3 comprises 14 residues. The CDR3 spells CASSQVGLGRAHTF. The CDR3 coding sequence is TGCGCCAGCAGCCAAGTTGGGCTAGGGAGGGCCCACACCTTC.

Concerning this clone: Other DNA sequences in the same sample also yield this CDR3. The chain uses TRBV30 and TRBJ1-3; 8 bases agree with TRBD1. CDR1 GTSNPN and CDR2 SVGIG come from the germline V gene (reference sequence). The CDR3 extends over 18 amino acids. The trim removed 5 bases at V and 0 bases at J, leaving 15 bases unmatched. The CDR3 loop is CAWEDRVRTWGSGNTIYF. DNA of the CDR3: TGTGCCTGGGAGGACAGGGTGCGAACGTGGGGCTCTGGAAACACCATATATTTT.

The CDR3 DNA reads as TGTGCCATCAGTGAGGGGGCCGGGCAGCCCCAGCATTTT. Protein sequence: CAISEGAGQPQHF. V and J are TRBV10-3 and TRBJ1-5, with a possible D match to TRBD1 (5 bases). The CDR3 sequence is 13 residues long. V was cut by 2 bases and J by 7 bases, with 9 bases left in between. Germline values: CDR1 ENHRY, CDR2 SYGVKD.